The present T cell receptor beta chain was sequenced within a study of control samples from healthy donors and cancer patients. V lost 4 bases and J lost 1, with 13 bases in between. This CDR3 comprises 15 residues. The germline gives CDR1 SGHTA, CDR2 FQGNSA. Profiled with immunoSEQ multiplex PCR; TCRdb holds only in-frame clones, not every one. The sample records about 160,000 clones, approximately 90% being singletons. Sequencing was carried out using blood. This sequence originates from a man aged 25 to 45 in good health. The chain joins TRBV7-2 to TRBJ1-1, with a possible D match to TRBD1 (6 bases). CDR3 sequence (DNA): TGTGCCAGCAGCTCGACCGGGACAAAGAACACTGAAGCTTTCTTT. It codes for CASSSTGTKNTEAFF.